The 15 T cell receptor beta chains listed next were all sequenced from one sample in a study of regulatory T cells in long-lasting Graves disease. Time point indicated: newly diagnosed GD, antithyroid drugs for less than 3 months. Preparation of the TCR library used RNA extracted from PBMCs. Through Arm-PCR of CDR3 regions and iRepertoire HTBI primers, TCR beta libraries were built. TCRdb redid the calling of the multiplex PCR reads with MiXCR, one entry per CDR3 protein. This table holds 400,000 to 500,000 distinct CDR3 sequences, around 15% found once. These records were also assigned to another study, of T cells in Graves' hyperthyroidism and ophthalmopathy.

Material: peripheral blood mononuclear cells (PBMCs), obtained at new diagnosis, from a patient treated with antithyroid drugs. The receptors come from a woman between 50 and 59 years old with Graves disease.

At least ten counts were recorded for this clonotype. The rearrangement uses TRBV6-1 and TRBJ1-5; D perhaps matches TRBD1 (5 bases). The CDR3 runs to 14 residues. V was cut by 7 bases and J by 2 bases, with 12 bases left in between. Looked up from germline, CDR1 is MNHNS and CDR2 is SASEGT. The CDR3 spells CASKTAGGNQPQHF. CDR3 sequence (DNA): TGTGCCAGCAAAACAGCGGGGGGCAATCAGCCCCAGCATTTT.

This clonotype was observed many times. The chain carries TRBV3-1 and TRBJ2-7; 12 nucleotides agree with TRBD2. There are 15 residues in the CDR3. V gave up 1 base and J gave up 5 bases; unmatched junction bases: 3. CDR1 and CDR2 (germline): LGHDT, YNNKEL (reference sequence). The CDR3 sequence is CASSQGTSGINEQYF. CDR3 nucleotides: TGTGCCAGCAGCCAAGGGACTAGCGGGATTAACGAGCAGTACTTC.

V is TRBV10-3 and J is TRBJ1-5; 7 bases map to TRBD1. Germline CDR1 ENHRY, CDR2 SYGVKD. This CDR3 has 17 residues. V lost 0 bases, J lost 4 bases, and 9 bases stayed unmatched. For the CDR3, the DNA is TGTGCCATCAGTGAGTCCAGGCAGGGGGGGATAAATCAGCCCCAGCATTTT. Amino acid sequence: CAISESRQGGINQPQHF.

The table lists this clonotype with many counts. The chain recombines TRBV7-9 with TRBJ1-2, with TRBD1 matching 7 bases. Germline CDR1 is SEHNR and CDR2 is FQNEAQ (reference sequence). V gave up 9 bases and J gave up 4 bases; unmatched junction bases: 5. This CDR3 has 12 amino acids. This CDR3 is CASSTGVYGYTF. CDR3 nucleotide sequence: TGTGCCAGTTCTACAGGGGTCTATGGCTACACCTTC.

This clonotype showed up many times. The J gene is TRBJ2-7, the V gene TRBV5-1, with 7 bases aligning to TRBD1. CDR1 SGHRS and CDR2 YFSETQ come from the germline V gene. The CDR3 covers 13 residues. Trimming removed 4 bases from V and 6 bases from J; junction bases left unmatched: 7. Here the CDR3 reads CASSLQGDSEQYF. CDR3 nucleotides: TGCGCCAGCAGCCTTCAGGGGGATTCCGAGCAGTACTTC.

This clonotype was recorded a few times. The chain recombines TRBV2 with TRBJ2-1; 10 nucleotides match TRBD2. V lost 5 bases to trimming and J lost 6 bases; unmatched junction nucleotides: 7. The CDR3 is 15 amino acids. Germline V CDR1 and CDR2: SNHLY, FYNNEI. CDR3 amino acids: CASSRLAGLFNEQFF. CDR3 nucleotides: TGTGCCAGCAGTAGACTAGCGGGCCTCTTCAATGAGCAGTTCTTC.

The table lists this clonotype with many counts. The rearrangement links TRBV5-1 to TRBJ2-1; the match to TRBD2 covers 10 bases. V was clipped by 0 bases and J by 15 bases; unmatched bases: 6. The length of the CDR3 is 13 residues. Germline CDR1 reads SGHRS; CDR2 reads YFSETQ. This CDR3 reads CASSLASGSERFF. The CDR3 DNA follows: TGCGCCAGCAGCTTGGCTAGCGGGAGTGAAAGGTTCTTC.

Ten or more counts support this clonotype. This chain uses TRBV6-2 or TRBV6-3 with TRBJ1-1, with D possibly being TRBD1 (5 bases). Trimming removed 6 bases at V and 9 bases at J, with 29 bases between. The CDR3 is 17 amino acids. CDR1 is MNHEY and CDR2 is SVGEGT in the germline V gene. The CDR3 sequence is CASRAGGVFGTFGKAFF. The CDR3 bases are TGTGCCAGCAGGGCCGGGGGGGTCTTCGGTACGTTTGGCAAAGCTTTCTTT.

Notes on this clonotype: This may be a read error: a much more frequent sequence differs by one nucleotide. The CDR3 DNA follows: TGTGCCAGCAGAGCCCCCGGGACAGAAAACTATGGCTACACCTTC. Its translation: CASRAPGTENYGYTF. This sequence joins TRBV28 and TRBJ1-2; 7 positions match TRBD1. Germline CDR1 is MDHEN and CDR2 is SYDVKM. This CDR3 region has 15 residues. The V segment lost 6 bases and the J segment 2 bases; nucleotides outside the gene matches: 9.

The chain carries TRBV28 and TRBJ1-6; D unresolved. The germline V gene has CDR1 MDHEN and CDR2 SYDVKM. This CDR3 comprises 15 residues. Trimming took 2 bases from V and 6 from J, leaving 11 bases between them. The CDR3 is CASSLRTAGNSPLHF. The CDR3 nucleotides read TGTGCCAGCAGTTTACGCACGGCGGGTAATTCACCCCTCCACTTT. The variable domain in full, completed from reference TRBV28 and TRBJ1-6, reads DVKVTQSSRYLVKRTGEKVFLECVQDMDHENMFWYRQDPGLGLRLIYFSYDVKMKEKGDIPEGYSVSREKKERFSLILESASTNQTSMYLCASSLRTAGNSPLHFGNGTRLTVT.

This chain connects TRBV9 to TRBJ1-1; the D gene is possibly TRBD1 (6 bases). The CDR3 totals 12 residues. Germline-derived CDR1 and CDR2 are SGDLS and YYNGEE. V gave up 3 bases and J gave up 7 bases, with 10 bases separating them. The CDR3 region is CASSGEGGEAFF. The CDR3 nucleotides are TGTGCCAGCAGCGGAGAGGGGGGTGAAGCTTTCTTT.

This clonotype was picked up many times. This sequence joins TRBV20-1 and TRBJ2-1; D call uncertain. The germline V gene encodes CDR1 DFQATT and CDR2 SNEGSKA (reference sequence). V dropped 5 bases and J dropped 6 bases, with 17 bases sitting between them. The CDR3 runs 14 residues. Here the CDR3 DNA reads TGCAGTGCTCCCCCCGAAAGCAAGAGCAATGAGCAGTTCTTC. Its protein product is CSAPPESKSNEQFF.

Turning to this clonotype: This may be a read error: a much more frequent sequence differs by one nucleotide. This sequence joins TRBV4-2 and TRBJ2-3, with 10 bases that match TRBD2. Per the germline V gene, CDR1 is LGHNA and CDR2 is YNFKEQ. CDR3 length equals 18 residues. Trimming cost V 4 bases and J 1 base; bases outside gene matches: 11. CDR3: CASSRVQGGTSGTDTQYF. CDR3 bases: TGTGCCAGCAGCCGAGTTCAAGGGGGGACTAGCGGCACAGATACGCAGTATTTT.

This clonotype appeared many times. The V and J genes are TRBV6-1 and TRBJ1-4, with a tentative D call TRBD1 (5 bases). The CDR3 extends over 14 amino acids. V was pared by 6 bases and J by 5 bases, with 13 bases between. The germline CDR1 and CDR2 sequences are MNHNS and SASEGT. DNA of the CDR3: TGTGCCAGCAGGCCCCAAACAGGCAATGAAAAACTGTTTTTT. This sequence encodes CASRPQTGNEKLFF.

This clonotype was counted ten times or more. The chain uses TRBV6-1 and TRBJ1-4, with unresolved D. Germline assignment: CDR1 MNHNS and CDR2 SASEGT. V was pared by 5 bases and J by 5 bases, with 15 bases between. The CDR3 has 15 residues. In nucleotides, the CDR3 is TGTGCCAGCAGTCCACCGAGGGTCCGAAATGAAAAACTGTTTTTT. This codes for CASSPPRVRNEKLFF.